Each of the 10 T cell receptor beta chains below was sequenced from the same sample in a study of blood T cell repertoires in COVID-19. Repertoires were generated with immunoSEQ multiplex PCR, while TCRdb's copy carries only in-frame clones and drops some. The sample lists approximately 41,000 clones, over 80% occurring once. Sequenced sample: peripheral blood. The source is a woman aged 40 to 50 with acute or convalescent COVID-19.

The gene calls are TRBV11-3 and TRBJ2-1, with 11 bases aligning to TRBD2. The CDR3 contains 15 residues. The V gene's germline CDR1 is SGHNT and CDR2 YENEEA. Trimming at V came to 3 bases and at J to 5 bases, leaving 3 bases not matched to a gene. CDR3 sequence reads: CASSFSGLADNEQFF. The CDR3 region has the DNA TGTGCCAGCAGCTTTTCGGGACTAGCGGACAATGAGCAGTTCTTC.

V usage is TRBV10-2 and J usage is TRBJ2-7; maybe TRBD2 (7 bases). CDR1 is WSHSY and CDR2 is SAAADI in the germline V gene. This CDR3 is built from 13 residues. The V end was cut by 2 bases, the J end by 7 bases, with 12 bases between. The CDR3: CASSEGAGQEQYF. In nucleotides, the CDR3 is TGCGCCAGCAGTGAGGGAGCGGGACAAGAGCAGTACTTC.

The chain employs TRBV30 and TRBJ1-1, with D tentatively TRBD1 (5 bases). Germline CDR1 and CDR2: GTSNPN and SVGIG (reference sequence). V was shortened by 0 bases and J by 6 bases, with 17 bases between the two germline ends. This CDR3 region has 15 residues. In DNA form, the CDR3 reads TGTGCCTGGAGTGTCCCCAGGGTCAGATTCGCTGAAGCTTTCTTT. This encodes CAWSVPRVRFAEAFF.

The rearrangement links TRBV11-2 to TRBJ2-7, with 8 bases that match TRBD2. V trimming: 5 bases; J trimming: 1 base; junction bases outside the gene matches: 13. Germline V gives CDR1 SGHAT, CDR2 FQNNGV. There are 17 residues in the CDR3. This CDR3 is CASSRDSGGQNSYEQYF. CDR3 DNA: TGTGCCAGCAGCCGCGACAGCGGGGGCCAAAATTCCTACGAGCAGTACTTC.

The chain couples TRBV28 to TRBJ2-2; D not certain. This CDR3 region has 14 residues. CDR1 MDHEN and CDR2 SYDVKM come from the germline V gene. V was cut by 5 bases and J by 7 bases, with 14 bases left in between. The CDR3 region is CASSRSGSNGELFF. In DNA form, the CDR3 reads TGTGCCAGCAGTCGCTCGGGTTCGAACGGGGAGCTGTTTTTT.

A remark on this clone: Germline and junction disagree at one end, which may indicate a read error. The rearrangement links TRBV10-2 to TRBJ2-7; possibly TRBD1 for D (6 bases). This CDR3 has 14 amino acids. Germline CDR1 and CDR2: WSHSY and SAAADI. The CDR3 is CGSGGNRDGYEQYF. The DNA for the CDR3 is TGCGGCAGCGGTGGAAACAGGGATGGTTACGAGCAGTACTTC.

The count of this clone is one. J is TRBJ1-6 and V is TRBV10-1; D uncertain. V was trimmed by 9 bases and J by 18 bases, leaving 18 bases between them. Germline CDR1 WNHNN, CDR2 SYGVQD (reference sequence). The CDR3 sequence is 11 residues long. This chain's CDR3 is CARDYGRRPHF. The CDR3 region has the DNA TGCGCCAGGGACTATGGCCGCCGCCCCCACTTT.

The rearrangement uses TRBV19 and TRBJ2-3; 9 bases align to TRBD2. Germline V gene data show CDR1 as LNHDA and CDR2 as SQIVND (reference sequence). The length of the CDR3 is 16 residues. V was clipped by 3 bases and J by 5 bases; unmatched bases: 9. The DNA of the CDR3 is TGTGCCAGTAGTATTAACGCGGGGGGGCCCGGAGATACGCAGTATTTT. Amino acid sequence: CASSINAGGPGDTQYF.

V usage is TRBV29-1 and J usage is TRBJ1-2; D is perhaps TRBD1 (5 bases). CDR1 is SQVTM, CDR2 ANQGSEA, per germline. The CDR3 extends over 14 amino acids. The V end was cut by 3 bases, the J end by 0 bases, with 11 bases between. The CDR3, as DNA: TGCAGCGTTGATAGCGGGGGAACTAACTATGGCTACACCTTC. Its translation is CSVDSGGTNYGYTF. Supplemented by reference TRBV29-1 and TRBJ1-2, the full variable domain reads SAVISQKPSRDICQRGTSLTIQCQVDSQVTMMFWYRQQPGQSLTLIATANQGSEATYESGFVIDKFPISRPNLTFSTLTVSNMSPEDSSIYLCSVDSGGTNYGYTFGSGTRLTVV.

The V gene is TRBV28, the J gene TRBJ1-1; 7 bases are a match to TRBD1. V trimming: 6 bases; J trimming: 4 bases; junction bases outside the gene matches: 5. Germline lookup yields CDR1 MDHEN and CDR2 SYDVKM. CDR3 size: 13 residues. CDR3 DNA sequence: TGTGCCAGCAGCCCGGGACAGTCCACTGAAGCTTTCTTT. As protein: CASSPGQSTEAFF.